Given below is one T cell receptor beta chain in context. This clone was found once. Its specific antigen is unknown. No qualities accompany the bases; no much larger clone lies one base away. The library was built by means of the immunoSEQ multiplex PCR assay. On the study's bioinformatics: The Chao-Jaccard similarity index and counts of shared clonotypes were used to quantify repertoire overlap between subsets. TCRdb stores this immuneACCESS table with in-frame sequences only. Part of the clones is absent; in the studies checked, under half of the shortfall reflects unresolved V genes, and no reason is known for the rest. V, J and clone size are taken as reported in that table, and D and trimming were inferred from the DNA itself. The sample data list under 30,000 clones, and 93% of these were observed just once. The top ten clones comprise less than 0.75% of the sample. This record belongs to a study of CD4 T cell repertoires in COVID-19 (dated by TCRdb to the early 2020s). Concerning the study at large: For cross-reactivity analysis, CFSE-low cells were expanded with IL-2 for 9 to 11 days, then relabeled and restimulated with spike proteins from other coronaviruses. The study characterized naturally processed CD4+ T cell responses to SARS-CoV-2 spike and nucleoprotein in COVID-19-recovered individuals, using TCR Vbeta sequencing to assess clonal composition. In three recovered individuals, the TCR Vbeta repertoire of SARS-CoV-2-reactive T cells was analyzed at the subset level. General conclusions and limits of the study: Between about 6 and 28% of SARS-CoV-2 clonotypes were also detected in secondary cultures stimulated with SARS-CoV and/or HKU1 spike, a finding consistent with cross-reactivity. Several of the most expanded SARS-CoV-2-reactive clonotypes were present in two or all three memory subsets, which suggests intraclonal diversification.

Memory T cell samples that were not cultured went straight to sequencing right after ex vivo isolation. From peripheral blood mononuclear cells, the researchers isolated CD4+ total memory, central memory, effector memory and circulating T follicular helper cells. Sequences LNHDA (CDR1) and SQIVND (CDR2) are obtained from the germline V gene (reference sequence). The CDR3, cysteine through phenylalanine, is 11 amino acids long. The retained sequence is limited to the CDR3, 33 bases, with the frame set at the first base. V loses 7 bases, J loses 7 bases, and the germline ends lie 11 bases apart. The sample consisted of circulating follicular helper CD4+ T cells (cTfh) from blood, taken before the COVID-19 pandemic. Read against the paper, the sample's cell subset or site label means: circulating T follicular helper cells. Recombination joined TRBV19 with TRBJ2-7; the D segment could be TRBD2, given 6 matching bases. The clonotype comes from a human donor who had COVID-19. The nucleotide sequence reads TGTGCCAGTACGTCCCGGGGGGAGCAGTACTTC. This is translated as CASTSRGEQYF.